This TCR beta chain was retrieved from a study of T cells of healthy individuals. This clonotype has a count of ten or more. TCRdb re-analysed the 5' RACE reads in MiXCR, keeping a single row per CDR3 protein. The table lists roughly 76,000 distinct CDR3 sequences, more than 5% of them singletons. Germline V gives CDR1 MNHEY, CDR2 SVGEGT. The CDR3 totals 15 residues. V shed 5 bases, J shed 5 bases, and the junction held 8 bases outside the gene matches. This clonotype was sampled from a female donor in good health. V and J are TRBV6-2 or TRBV6-3 and TRBJ1-1; 10 bases agree with TRBD1. This CDR3 reads CASSPQDRGRTEAFF. The DNA of the CDR3 is TGTGCCAGCAGTCCCCAGGACAGGGGGAGGACTGAAGCTTTCTTT.